These 23 T cell receptor beta chains came from one sample sequenced in a study of T cells after yellow fever vaccination. Each CDR3 protein gets one entry after TCRdb re-called the 5' RACE reads with MiXCR. The sample contains about 170,000 distinct CDR3 sequences, roughly 6.4% of which appear only once. The material sequenced was CD4+ T cells sorted from PBMCs, taken on the day of the first yellow fever vaccination. These receptors were collected from a man aged 18 to 30 who received the YFV17D yellow fever vaccine.

This clonotype was recorded a few times. The rearrangement links TRBV7-3 to TRBJ1-2; possibly TRBD1 for D (5 bases). V lost 6 bases and J 5 bases, leaving 10 bases between the germline ends. The germline V gene has CDR1 SGHTA and CDR2 FQGTGA. The CDR3 extends over 12 amino acids. CDR3 DNA: TGTGCCAGCAGTCAGCCAGGGTATGGCTACACCTTC. Protein product: CASSQPGYGYTF.

Comment on this clonotype: This may come from a read error, since a much larger clone is one base off. The chain links TRBV20-1 to TRBJ2-3, with D maybe TRBD2 (6 bases). Germline V CDR1 and CDR2: DFQATT, SNEGSKA (reference sequence). This CDR3 has 16 amino acids. V was cut by 3 bases and J by 4 bases, with 20 bases left in between. CDR3 in amino acids: CSARALGRGSADTQYF. CDR3 bases: TGCAGTGCTAGGGCTTTAGGGCGGGGCAGCGCAGATACGCAGTATTTT.

This clonotype showed up many times. The chain couples TRBV7-8 to TRBJ2-3, with 7 nucleotides matching TRBD2. Looked up from germline, CDR1 is SGHVS and CDR2 is FQNEAQ. Trimming took 5 bases from V and 1 from J; bases not matched to a gene: 6. The CDR3 sequence is 15 residues long. The DNA for the CDR3 is TGTGCCAGCAGCCGTGGGAGGGTGGGCACAGATACGCAGTATTTT. As protein: CASSRGRVGTDTQYF.

The chain links TRBV18 to TRBJ1-4; D is uncertain. V lost 0 bases and J lost 1, with 6 bases in between. This CDR3 has 15 amino acids. The germline V gene has CDR1 KGHSH and CDR2 LQKENI. In DNA form, the CDR3 reads TGTGCCAGCTCACCACCGGCAGAAACTAATGAAAAACTGTTTTTT. This translates into CASSPPAETNEKLFF.

This clonotype came up many times. CDR3 coding DNA: TGTGCCAGCAGTTTTGGTAGGGTTACGAACACCGGGGAGCTGTTTTTT. Translating it yields CASSFGRVTNTGELFF. The genes are TRBV12-3 or TRBV12-4 and TRBJ2-2, with D unclear. The V and J ends lost 3 bases and 0 bases respectively, with 11 bases between them. The CDR3 contains 16 residues.

Ten or more counts support this clonotype. The gene calls are TRBV28 and TRBJ1-1; 8 nucleotides match TRBD1. Germline-derived CDR1 and CDR2 are MDHEN and SYDVKM. This CDR3 is 14 amino acids long. The V gene end was trimmed by 4 bases and the J gene end by 4 bases; junction bases not matched to a gene: 5. The CDR3 DNA sequence: TGTGCCAGCAGTTGGACAGGGCAGATCACTGAAGCTTTCTTT. This gives the protein CASSWTGQITEAFF. The whole variable domain, filled in from reference TRBV28 and TRBJ1-1, reads DVKVTQSSRYLVKRTGEKVFLECVQDMDHENMFWYRQDPGLGLRLIYFSYDVKMKEKGDIPEGYSVSREKKERFSLILESASTNQTSMYLCASSWTGQITEAFFGQGTRLTVV.

The table lists this clonotype with a few counts. This rearrangement joins TRBV19 to TRBJ2-1; the match to TRBD1 covers 9 bases. Germline V gives CDR1 LNHDA, CDR2 SQIVND (reference sequence). This CDR3 has 16 amino acids. V trimming: 5 bases; J trimming: 6 bases; junction bases outside the gene matches: 11. The CDR3 bases are TGTGCCAGTAGTCCCCCCCGACAGGGGGTCGTCAATGAGCAGTTCTTC. This sequence encodes CASSPPRQGVVNEQFF.

This clonotype was counted a few times. The chain employs TRBV12-3 or TRBV12-4 and TRBJ2-1; TRBD1 might be the D (6 bases). The CDR3 totals 13 residues. Trimming removed 2 bases from V and 7 bases from J, with 9 bases in between. The CDR3 sequence: CASSLSRGNEQFF. Written as DNA, the CDR3 is TGTGCCAGCAGTTTATCAAGGGGGAATGAGCAGTTCTTC.

This clonotype was detected many times. This chain connects TRBV6-5 to TRBJ1-6; 8 nucleotides agree with TRBD1. Germline trimming cut 5 bases from V and 4 bases from J; bases unmatched to any gene: 7. The CDR3 spans 16 residues. Germline CDR1 is MNHEY and CDR2 is SVGAGI. DNA for the CDR3: TGTGCCAGCAGTCACAGGGGGGCAAGGTATAATTCACCCCTCCACTTT. Its translation is CASSHRGARYNSPLHF.

This clonotype was found many times. This chain uses TRBV3-1 with TRBJ2-1; TRBD2 agrees at 7 bases. Germline values: CDR1 LGHDT, CDR2 YNNKEL (reference sequence). The CDR3 spans 15 residues. Trimming removed 5 bases from V and 4 bases from J; junction bases left unmatched: 8. The CDR3 spells CASSFTSAGYNEQFF. The CDR3 DNA sequence: TGTGCCAGCAGCTTTACTAGCGCCGGTTACAATGAGCAGTTCTTC.

This clonotype was observed at least ten times. This rearrangement joins TRBV28 to TRBJ2-1; D unclear. V was shortened by 5 bases and J by 9 bases, with 14 bases between the two germline ends. Germline V lookup: CDR1 MDHEN, CDR2 SYDVKM. The CDR3 is 13 residues long. The CDR3 nucleotides are TGTGCCAGCAGTCTAGACCCACAATTTGAGCAGTTCTTC. It encodes CASSLDPQFEQFF. The whole variable domain, filled in from reference TRBV28 and TRBJ2-1, reads DVKVTQSSRYLVKRTGEKVFLECVQDMDHENMFWYRQDPGLGLRLIYFSYDVKMKEKGDIPEGYSVSREKKERFSLILESASTNQTSMYLCASSLDPQFEQFFGPGTRLTVL.

The gene calls are TRBV6-1 and TRBJ1-2, with D unresolved. The CDR3 totals 15 residues. Germline values: CDR1 MNHNS, CDR2 SASEGT. V was clipped by 6 bases and J by 0 bases, with 14 bases between them. CDR3: CASRPDDNTNYGYTF. CDR3 nucleotide sequence: TGTGCCAGCAGGCCGGATGACAACACTAACTATGGCTACACCTTC.

In this sample, this clonotype turned up many times. V usage is TRBV5-1 and J usage is TRBJ2-2; D is possibly TRBD1 or TRBD2 (5 bases each). CDR3 size: 15 residues. V was clipped by 4 bases and J by 2 bases, with 12 bases between them. Per the germline V gene, CDR1 is SGHRS and CDR2 is YFSETQ. The CDR3 nucleotides read TGCGCCAGCAGCGGGCGAGGGGAAAACACCGGGGAGCTGTTTTTT. This translates into CASSGRGENTGELFF.

V gene TRBV4-3 combines with J gene TRBJ2-2; 11 bases are a match to TRBD2. CDR3 length: 17 amino acids. V gave up 0 bases and J gave up 4 bases; unmatched junction bases: 4. Germline V CDR1 and CDR2: LGHNA, YSLEER. The CDR3 sequence is CASSQEFLAGGTGELFF. As DNA, the CDR3 is TGCGCCAGCAGCCAAGAATTTCTAGCGGGGGGCACCGGGGAGCTGTTTTTT.

V gene TRBV5-1 combines with J gene TRBJ2-2; D not certain. Looked up from germline, CDR1 is SGHRS and CDR2 is YFSETQ. Trimming removed 0 bases from V and 7 bases from J, with 10 bases in between. There are 14 residues in the CDR3. The CDR3 sequence: CASSLVGYGGELFF. CDR3 sequence (DNA): TGCGCCAGCAGCTTGGTCGGGTACGGCGGGGAGCTGTTTTTT.

This clonotype has just a few counts. J is TRBJ1-5 and V is TRBV7-2; D possibly corresponds to TRBD1 (5 bases). The CDR3 covers 13 residues. Germline CDR1 SGHTA, CDR2 FQGNSA. V dropped 8 bases and J dropped 5 bases, with 13 bases sitting between them. In DNA form, the CDR3 reads TGTGCCAGCGGCCCTCGGGGGGATCAGCCCCAGCATTTT. This codes for CASGPRGDQPQHF. Full variable domain (rest looked up from reference TRBV7-2 and TRBJ1-5): GAGVSQSPSNKVTEKGKDVELRCDPISGHTALYWYRQSLGQGLEFLIYFQGNSAPDKSGLPSDRFSAERTGGSVSTLTIQRTQQEDSAVYLCASGPRGDQPQHFGDGTRLSIL.

The chain joins TRBV7-2 to TRBJ1-2; D unclear. The CDR3 is made up of 14 amino acids. V was clipped by 5 bases and J by 4 bases, with 14 bases between them. Germline CDR1 reads SGHTA; CDR2 reads FQGNSA. CDR3 DNA sequence: TGTGCCAGCAGCGATTACTCTGGACTCTATGGCTACACCTTC. Its protein product is CASSDYSGLYGYTF.

The table lists this clonotype with a few counts. This chain connects TRBV6-1 to TRBJ2-5, with D perhaps given as TRBD1 or TRBD2 (8 bases each). CDR3 size: 17 residues. CDR1 and CDR2 (germline): MNHNS, SASEGT. V lost 7 bases to trimming and J lost 2 bases, with 23 bases between them. The CDR3 reads CASTGGPTGVVQETQYF. The CDR3 DNA follows: TGTGCCAGCACGGGGGGGCCGACAGGGGTTGTTCAAGAGACCCAGTACTTC.

The rearrangement links TRBV11-2 to TRBJ1-2, with TRBD1 matching over 8 bases. CDR3 length: 16 residues. J gave up 7 bases and V 0 bases, and 10 bases lay outside the gene matches. Germline V gene data show CDR1 as SGHAT and CDR2 as FQNNGV. CDR3 protein: CASSLESQGAGPGYTF. CDR3 nucleotides: TGTGCCAGCAGCTTAGAAAGCCAGGGGGCCGGTCCTGGCTACACCTTC.

Details on this clonotype: Mismatch with germline at one junction end may stem from a read error. The chain employs TRBV7-2 and TRBJ2-5; D gene ambiguous. This CDR3 region has 14 residues. The germline V gene encodes CDR1 SGHTA and CDR2 FQGNSA. CDR3 region: CASSLRIHQETQYF. The CDR3 region has the DNA TGTGCCAGCAGCTTAAGGATTCACCAGGAGACCCAGTACTTC.

This clonotype was counted ten times or more. The rearrangement joins TRBV28 to TRBJ2-3; 7 bases align to TRBD1. This CDR3 comprises 14 residues. Trimming cost V 3 bases and J 5 bases; bases outside gene matches: 5. Germline CDR1 is MDHEN and CDR2 is SYDVKM. CDR3 sequence: CASSLGQLKDTQYF. CDR3 nucleotide sequence: TGTGCCAGCAGTTTGGGACAGTTGAAAGATACGCAGTATTTT. The variable domain in full, completed from reference TRBV28 and TRBJ2-3, reads DVKVTQSSRYLVKRTGEKVFLECVQDMDHENMFWYRQDPGLGLRLIYFSYDVKMKEKGDIPEGYSVSREKKERFSLILESASTNQTSMYLCASSLGQLKDTQYFGPGTRLTVL.

This clonotype was observed many times. The gene calls are TRBV5-1 and TRBJ2-2; the D gene is possibly TRBD2 (6 bases). This CDR3 is 15 amino acids long. The germline V and J ends were trimmed by 0 bases and 6 bases, with 12 bases remaining between them. The germline gives CDR1 SGHRS, CDR2 YFSETQ. The CDR3 loop is CASSLVVSGAGELFF. CDR3 DNA sequence: TGCGCCAGCAGCTTGGTAGTTAGCGGAGCCGGGGAGCTGTTTTTT.

This clonotype was seen at least ten times. This sequence joins TRBV4-1 and TRBJ2-1, with TRBD2 matching over 12 bases. The junction had 11 bases not matched to a gene; V was cut back by 2 bases and J by 12 bases. Germline values: CDR1 MGHRA, CDR2 YSYEKL. This CDR3 comprises 16 residues. In DNA form, the CDR3 reads TGCGCCAGCAGCCAACCGACTAGCGGGGGCATAGCGGGGCAGTTCTTC. This gives the protein CASSQPTSGGIAGQFF.